The 15 T cell receptor beta chains presented below share a single source sample, sequenced in a study of T cell changes during pregnancy in multiple sclerosis. Only in-frame clones appear in the TCRdb table, and some are missing; sequencing was by immunoSEQ multiplex PCR. This table holds approximately 93,000 clones, 80% to 95% found once. The input for sequencing was peripheral blood, taken in the first trimester of pregnancy. The receptors were sampled from a female donor in good health, enrolled as a control in a pregnancy study.

V gene TRBV30 combines with J gene TRBJ1-4; TRBD1 matches 8 bases. The V gene end was trimmed by 2 bases and the J gene end by 10 bases; junction bases not matched to a gene: 3. Germline values: CDR1 GTSNPN, CDR2 SVGIG (reference sequence). This CDR3 has 12 amino acids. The CDR3 here is CAWSSTGGKLFF. The DNA of the CDR3 is TGTGCCTGGAGTTCAACAGGGGGAAAACTGTTTTTT.

This clone has more than one count but fewer than ten. CDR3 DNA sequence: TGTGCCAGCAGTCTTGGTGCGGGGAGGCCGAACACTGAAGCTTTCTTT. Its protein product is CASSLGAGRPNTEAFF. The rearrangement uses TRBV7-9 and TRBJ1-1; no definite D call. CDR1 and CDR2 (germline): SEHNR, FQNEAQ (reference sequence). Trimming left V 6 bases short and J 1 base short, with 18 bases between. The length of the CDR3 is 16 residues.

The chain links TRBV6-5 to TRBJ1-3; tentative D call: TRBD1 (6 bases). Germline CDR1 MNHEY, CDR2 SVGAGI. V was clipped by 5 bases and J by 4 bases, with 15 bases between them. The CDR3 length is 15 residues. The CDR3 region is CASSPDRWAGNTIYF. CDR3 in DNA: TGTGCCAGCAGTCCCGACAGGTGGGCGGGAAACACCATATATTTT.

The chain links TRBV7-8 to TRBJ1-4; tentative D call: TRBD1 (5 bases). Trimming stripped 2 bases from V and 8 bases from J, with 15 bases between. Germline CDR1 is SGHVS and CDR2 is FQNEAQ. This CDR3 has 15 residues. CDR3 coding DNA: TGTGCCAGCAGCTTATTAAGGGGAGGAGGGGAAAAACTGTTTTTT. It yields the protein CASSLLRGGGEKLFF.

This clone was counted many times. V usage is TRBV7-8 and J usage is TRBJ1-2; D ambiguous. V dropped 5 bases and J dropped 2 bases, with 9 bases sitting between them. Germline lookup yields CDR1 SGHVS and CDR2 FQNEAQ. CDR3 size: 13 residues. CDR3 nucleotides: TGTGCCAGCAGCGAGGGTTACAACTATGGCTACACCTTC. This gives the protein CASSEGYNYGYTF.

The chain combines TRBV7-2 with TRBJ2-1; weak D call: TRBD2 (5 bases). Germline CDR1 SGHTA, CDR2 FQGNSA. V gave up 2 bases and J gave up 0 bases, with 14 bases separating them. This CDR3 contains 17 residues. CDR3 in amino acids: CASSLPRGKGSYNEQFF. The CDR3 DNA is TGTGCCAGCAGCTTACCCCGAGGGAAAGGCTCCTACAATGAGCAGTTCTTC.

The V and J genes are TRBV6-5 and TRBJ2-7; possible D gene TRBD1, 6 bases. Germline V CDR1 and CDR2: MNHEY, SVGAGI. The CDR3 covers 15 residues. V shed 3 bases and J shed 1 base, with 13 bases lying between them. CDR3 residues: CASSYKGERSYEQYF. DNA of the CDR3: TGTGCCAGCAGTTATAAGGGGGAGCGTTCCTACGAGCAGTACTTC.

A remark on this clone: Relative to the germline gene, one junction end is altered; a read error may explain this. The V call is TRBV28, the J call TRBJ2-1, with D maybe TRBD1 (6 bases). Germline loops: CDR1 MDHEN, CDR2 SYDVKM. This CDR3 spans 12 amino acids. CDR3 in amino acids: CGSREGVLEQFF. DNA of the CDR3: TGTGGCAGCCGAGAGGGGGTTTTGGAGCAGTTCTTC. The whole variable domain, filled in from reference TRBV28 and TRBJ2-1, reads DVKVTQSSRYLVKRTGEKVFLECVQDMDHENMFWYRQDPGLGLRLIYFSYDVKMKEKGDIPEGYSVSREKKERFSLILESASTNQTSMYLCGSREGVLEQFFGPGTRLTVL.

This chain connects TRBV6-4 to TRBJ2-1; 7 bases are a match to TRBD1. There are 15 residues in the CDR3. Trimming removed 6 bases from V and 3 bases from J; junction bases left unmatched: 8. The V gene's germline CDR1 is MRHNA and CDR2 SNTAGT. As DNA, the CDR3 is TGTGCCAGCAGAAAGGAGACAGGGATCTACAATGAGCAGTTCTTC. This sequence encodes CASRKETGIYNEQFF.

This chain uses TRBV7-2 with TRBJ1-2; D is unresolved. Trimming stripped 5 bases from V and 2 bases from J, with 18 bases between. This CDR3 comprises 16 residues. Germline CDR1 reads SGHTA; CDR2 reads FQGNSA. In DNA form, the CDR3 reads TGTGCCAGCAGCGCCTCAGACATATCAATAAACTATGGCTACACCTTC. This translates into CASSASDISINYGYTF.

The chain has TRBV4-3 and TRBJ2-1, with TRBD1 identical over 7 bases. V lost 1 base to trimming and J lost 4 bases; unmatched junction nucleotides: 4. CDR1 and CDR2 from the germline V gene are LGHNA and YSLEER. The CDR3 length is 15 residues. CDR3 residues: CASSQGTGVYNEQFF. In DNA form, the CDR3 reads TGCGCCAGCAGCCAAGGTACAGGGGTGTACAATGAGCAGTTCTTC.

V gene TRBV2 combines with J gene TRBJ1-5; D remains ambiguous. From germline, CDR1 is SNHLY and CDR2 FYNNEI. Trimming pared 3 bases from V and 0 bases from J, leaving 15 bases between. This CDR3 region has 17 residues. The DNA of the CDR3 is TGTGCCAGCAGTGATCGGGAGAGAGTCTATAGCAATCAGCCCCAGCATTTT. Its protein product is CASSDRERVYSNQPQHF.

The genes are TRBV7-3 and TRBJ2-7; 9 bases align to TRBD1. J lost 6 bases, V lost 2 bases, and 8 bases had no gene match. CDR1 and CDR2 from the germline V gene are SGHTA and FQGTGA. The length of the CDR3 is 15 residues. CDR3 residues: CASSLSAGTGSEQYF. The CDR3 coding sequence is TGTGCCAGCAGCTTATCAGCCGGGACAGGGAGCGAGCAGTACTTC. The full variable domain, in which reference TRBV7-3 and TRBJ2-7 provide the parts outside the CDR3, is GAGVSQTPSNKVTEKGKYVELRCDPISGHTALYWYRQSLGQGPEFLIYFQGTGAADDSGLPNDRFFAVRPEGSVSTLKIQRTERGDSAVYLCASSLSAGTGSEQYFGPGTRLTVT.

The chain is built from TRBV9 and TRBJ2-3; D is undetermined. V shed 3 bases and J shed 2 bases, with 16 bases lying between them. The CDR3 length is 16 residues. Germline V gene sequence: CDR1 SGDLS, CDR2 YYNGEE. The CDR3 region is CASSALGTGNTDTQYF. The CDR3 DNA reads TGTGCCAGCAGCGCTCTCGGAACGGGTAACACAGATACGCAGTATTTT.

The chain carries TRBV9 and TRBJ2-1, with D tentatively TRBD1 (6 bases). The germline V gene encodes CDR1 SGDLS and CDR2 YYNGEE. The CDR3 has 16 amino acids. V was pared by 0 bases and J by 1 base, with 11 bases between. The CDR3 loop reads CASSVASDSSYNEQFF. DNA for the CDR3: TGTGCCAGCAGCGTAGCTTCGGACAGTTCCTACAATGAGCAGTTCTTC.